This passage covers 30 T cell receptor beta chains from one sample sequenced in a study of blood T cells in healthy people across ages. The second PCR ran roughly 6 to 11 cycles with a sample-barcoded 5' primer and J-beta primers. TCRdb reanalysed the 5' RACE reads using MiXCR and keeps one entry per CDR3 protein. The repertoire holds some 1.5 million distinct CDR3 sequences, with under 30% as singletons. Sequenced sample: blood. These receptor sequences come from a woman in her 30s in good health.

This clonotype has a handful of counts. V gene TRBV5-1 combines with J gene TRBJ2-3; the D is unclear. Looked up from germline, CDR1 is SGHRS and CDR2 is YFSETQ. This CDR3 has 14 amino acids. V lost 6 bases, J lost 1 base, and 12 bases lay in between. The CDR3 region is CASNPYSGTDTQYF. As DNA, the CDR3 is TGCGCCAGCAACCCTTATTCAGGCACAGATACGCAGTATTTT.

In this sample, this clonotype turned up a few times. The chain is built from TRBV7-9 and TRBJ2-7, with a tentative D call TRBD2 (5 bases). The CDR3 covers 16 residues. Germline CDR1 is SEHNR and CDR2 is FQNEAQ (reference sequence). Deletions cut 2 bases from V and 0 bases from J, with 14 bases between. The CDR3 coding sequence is TGTGCCAGCAGCTTACGTGTACCCGGACTCTCCTACGAGCAGTACTTC. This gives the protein CASSLRVPGLSYEQYF.

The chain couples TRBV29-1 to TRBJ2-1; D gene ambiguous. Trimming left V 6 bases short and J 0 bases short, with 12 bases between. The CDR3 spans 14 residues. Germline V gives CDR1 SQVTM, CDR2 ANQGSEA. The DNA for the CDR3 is TGCAGCGTCGATGTTAGGAGCTCCTACAATGAGCAGTTCTTC. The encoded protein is CSVDVRSSYNEQFF.

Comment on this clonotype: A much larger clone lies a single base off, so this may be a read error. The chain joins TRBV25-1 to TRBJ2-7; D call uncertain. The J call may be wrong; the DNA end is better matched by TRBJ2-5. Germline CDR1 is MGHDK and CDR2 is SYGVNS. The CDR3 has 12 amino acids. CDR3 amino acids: CASSINRETQYF. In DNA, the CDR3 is TGTGCCAGCAGTATCAACCGGGAGACCCAGTACTTC.

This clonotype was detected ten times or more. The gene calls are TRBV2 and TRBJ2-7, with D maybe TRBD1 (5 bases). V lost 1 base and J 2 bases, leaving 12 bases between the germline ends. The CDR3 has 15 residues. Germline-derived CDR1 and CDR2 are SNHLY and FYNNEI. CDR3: CASSEELARAYEQYF. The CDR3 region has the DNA TGTGCCAGCAGTGAAGAGCTGGCCAGGGCCTACGAGCAGTACTTC.

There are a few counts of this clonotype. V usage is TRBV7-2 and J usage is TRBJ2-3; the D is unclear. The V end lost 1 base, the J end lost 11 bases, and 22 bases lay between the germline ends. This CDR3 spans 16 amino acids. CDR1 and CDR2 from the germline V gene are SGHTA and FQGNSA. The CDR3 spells CASSLDPGRKILGQYF. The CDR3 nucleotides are TGTGCCAGCAGCTTAGATCCCGGCCGCAAGATATTGGGGCAGTATTTT.

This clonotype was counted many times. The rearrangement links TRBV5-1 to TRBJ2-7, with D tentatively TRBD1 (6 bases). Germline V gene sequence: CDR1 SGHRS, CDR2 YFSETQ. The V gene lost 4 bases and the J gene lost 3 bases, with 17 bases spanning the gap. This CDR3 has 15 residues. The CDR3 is CASSVSTGQIYEQYF. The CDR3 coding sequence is TGCGCCAGCAGCGTATCGACAGGACAAATCTACGAGCAGTACTTC.

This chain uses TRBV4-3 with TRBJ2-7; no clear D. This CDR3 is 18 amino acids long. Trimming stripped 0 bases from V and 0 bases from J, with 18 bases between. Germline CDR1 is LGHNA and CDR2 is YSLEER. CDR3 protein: CASSQDESNWSLSYEQYF. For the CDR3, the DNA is TGCGCCAGCAGCCAAGATGAATCGAACTGGAGTCTCTCCTACGAGCAGTACTTC.

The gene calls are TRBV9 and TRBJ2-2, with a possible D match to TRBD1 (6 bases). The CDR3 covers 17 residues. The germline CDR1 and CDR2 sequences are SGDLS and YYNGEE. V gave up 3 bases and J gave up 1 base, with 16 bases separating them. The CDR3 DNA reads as TGTGCCAGCAGCGATACCCTCGGGACAAGGAACACCGGGGAGCTGTTTTTT. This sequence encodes CASSDTLGTRNTGELFF.

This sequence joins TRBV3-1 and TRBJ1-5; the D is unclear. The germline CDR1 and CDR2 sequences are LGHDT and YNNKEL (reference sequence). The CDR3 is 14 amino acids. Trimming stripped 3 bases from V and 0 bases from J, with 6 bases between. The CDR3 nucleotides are TGTGCCAGCAGCCATTGGGATAGCAATCAGCCCCAGCATTTT. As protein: CASSHWDSNQPQHF.

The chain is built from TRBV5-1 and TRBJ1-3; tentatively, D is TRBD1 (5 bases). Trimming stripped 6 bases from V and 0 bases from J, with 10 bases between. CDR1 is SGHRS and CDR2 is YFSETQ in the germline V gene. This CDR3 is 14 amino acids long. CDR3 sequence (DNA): TGCGCCAGCACGGAGGGGTTCTCTGGAAACACCATATATTTT. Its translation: CASTEGFSGNTIYF. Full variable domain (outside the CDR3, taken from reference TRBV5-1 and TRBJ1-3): KAGVTQTPRYLIKTRGQQVTLSCSPISGHRSVSWYQQTPGQGLQFLFEYFSETQRNKGNFPGRFSGRQFSNSRSEMNVSTLELGDSALYLCASTEGFSGNTIYFGEGSWLTVV.

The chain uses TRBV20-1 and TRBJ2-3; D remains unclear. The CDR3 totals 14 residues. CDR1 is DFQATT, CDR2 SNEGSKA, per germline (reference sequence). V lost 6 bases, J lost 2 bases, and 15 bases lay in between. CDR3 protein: CSANPSPYTDTQYF. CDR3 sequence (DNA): TGCAGTGCAAACCCCTCCCCTTACACAGATACGCAGTATTTT.

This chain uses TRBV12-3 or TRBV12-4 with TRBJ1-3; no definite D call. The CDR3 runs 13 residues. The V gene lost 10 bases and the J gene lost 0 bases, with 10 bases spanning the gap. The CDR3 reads CATPPRSGNTIYF. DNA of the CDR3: TGTGCCACCCCTCCACGCTCTGGAAACACCATATATTTT.

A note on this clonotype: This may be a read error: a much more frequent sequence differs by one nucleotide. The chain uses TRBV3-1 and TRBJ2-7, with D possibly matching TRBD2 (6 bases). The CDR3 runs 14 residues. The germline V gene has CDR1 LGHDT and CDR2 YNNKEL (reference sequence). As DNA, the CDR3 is TGTGCCAGCAGCCGGGGACTTGAAACCTACGAGCAGGACTTC. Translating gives CASSRGLETYEQDF.

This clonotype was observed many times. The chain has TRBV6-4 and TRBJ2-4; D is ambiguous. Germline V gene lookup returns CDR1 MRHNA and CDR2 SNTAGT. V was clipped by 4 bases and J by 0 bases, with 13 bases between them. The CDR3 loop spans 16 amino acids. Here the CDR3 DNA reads TGTGCCAGCAGTGGTCTTTTTATTCTAGCCAAAAACATTCAGTACTTC. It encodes CASSGLFILAKNIQYF.

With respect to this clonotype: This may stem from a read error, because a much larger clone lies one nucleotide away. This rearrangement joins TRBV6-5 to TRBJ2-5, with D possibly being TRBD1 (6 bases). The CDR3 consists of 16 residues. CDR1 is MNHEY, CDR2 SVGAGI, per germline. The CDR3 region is CVSRREGQGFRETQYF. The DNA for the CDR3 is TGTGTCAGCAGACGCGAGGGGCAGGGGTTTAGAGAGACCCAGTACTTC.

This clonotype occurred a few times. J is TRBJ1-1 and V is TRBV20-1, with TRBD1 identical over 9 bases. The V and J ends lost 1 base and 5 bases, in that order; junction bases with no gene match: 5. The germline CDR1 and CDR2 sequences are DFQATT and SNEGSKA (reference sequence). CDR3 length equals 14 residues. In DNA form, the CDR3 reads TGCAGTGCTAGAGCTCGACAGGGGGGGACTGAAGCTTTCTTT. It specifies CSARARQGGTEAFF.

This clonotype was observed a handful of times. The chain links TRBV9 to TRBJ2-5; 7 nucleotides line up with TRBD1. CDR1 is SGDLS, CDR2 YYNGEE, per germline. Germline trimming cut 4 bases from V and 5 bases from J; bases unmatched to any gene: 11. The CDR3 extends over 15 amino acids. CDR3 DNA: TGTGCCAGCAGCTCGAAGGGGGCGCTGGGGGAGACCCAGTACTTC. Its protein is CASSSKGALGETQYF.

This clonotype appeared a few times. CDR3 residues: CSVVLMYGRFLEGYGYTF. CDR3 in DNA: TGCAGCGTTGTTCTGATGTATGGCAGGTTCTTGGAGGGGTATGGCTACACCTTC. The chain is built from TRBV29-1 and TRBJ1-2, with a tentative D call TRBD1 (5 bases). The germline V gene encodes CDR1 SQVTM and CDR2 ANQGSEA. The V end was cut by 4 bases, the J end by 5 bases, with 29 bases between. The CDR3 has 18 residues.

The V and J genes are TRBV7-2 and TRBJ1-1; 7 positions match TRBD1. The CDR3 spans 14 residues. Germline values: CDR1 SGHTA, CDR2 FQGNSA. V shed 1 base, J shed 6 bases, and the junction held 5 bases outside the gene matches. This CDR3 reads CASSLDRGSPEAFF. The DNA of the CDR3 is TGTGCCAGCAGCTTAGACAGGGGAAGCCCTGAAGCTTTCTTT.

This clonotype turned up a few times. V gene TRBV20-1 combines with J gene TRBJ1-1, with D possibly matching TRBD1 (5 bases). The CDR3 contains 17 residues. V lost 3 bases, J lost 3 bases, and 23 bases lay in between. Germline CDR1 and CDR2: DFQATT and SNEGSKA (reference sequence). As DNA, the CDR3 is TGCAGTGCTAGGGCCCCGGCCGGGGCCGGCGGGGACACTGAAGCTTTCTTT. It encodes CSARAPAGAGGDTEAFF.

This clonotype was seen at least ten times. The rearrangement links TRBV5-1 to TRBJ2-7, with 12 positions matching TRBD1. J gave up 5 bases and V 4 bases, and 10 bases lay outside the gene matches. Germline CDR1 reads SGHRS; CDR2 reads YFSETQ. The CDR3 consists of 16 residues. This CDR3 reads CASSGGSGTGGHEQYF. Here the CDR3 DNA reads TGCGCCAGCAGCGGGGGTTCCGGGACAGGGGGCCACGAGCAGTACTTC. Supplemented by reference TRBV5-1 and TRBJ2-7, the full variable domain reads KAGVTQTPRYLIKTRGQQVTLSCSPISGHRSVSWYQQTPGQGLQFLFEYFSETQRNKGNFPGRFSGRQFSNSRSEMNVSTLELGDSALYLCASSGGSGTGGHEQYFGPGTRLTVT.

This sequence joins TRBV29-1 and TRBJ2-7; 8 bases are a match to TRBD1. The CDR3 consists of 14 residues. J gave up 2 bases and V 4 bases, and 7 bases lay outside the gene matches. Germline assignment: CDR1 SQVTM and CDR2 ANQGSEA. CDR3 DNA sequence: TGCAGCGTTGGGAGCTTACAGGGGGCCTACGAGCAGTACTTC. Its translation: CSVGSLQGAYEQYF.

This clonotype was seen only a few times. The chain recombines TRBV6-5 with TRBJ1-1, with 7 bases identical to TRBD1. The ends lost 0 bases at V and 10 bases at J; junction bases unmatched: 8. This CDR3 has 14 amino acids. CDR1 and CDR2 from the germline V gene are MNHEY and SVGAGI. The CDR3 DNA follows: TGTGCCAGCAGTTACTCTACGACAGGGCTGCGAGCTTTCTTT. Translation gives CASSYSTTGLRAFF.

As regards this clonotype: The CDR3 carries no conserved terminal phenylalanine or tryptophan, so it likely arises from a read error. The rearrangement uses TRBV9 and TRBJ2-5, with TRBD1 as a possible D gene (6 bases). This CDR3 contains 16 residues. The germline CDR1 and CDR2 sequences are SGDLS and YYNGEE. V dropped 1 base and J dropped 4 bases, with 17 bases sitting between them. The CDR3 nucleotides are TGTGCCAGCAGCGTACAGGGCGGCGCCAGGGGAGAGACCCAGTACGTC. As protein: CASSVQGGARGETQYV.

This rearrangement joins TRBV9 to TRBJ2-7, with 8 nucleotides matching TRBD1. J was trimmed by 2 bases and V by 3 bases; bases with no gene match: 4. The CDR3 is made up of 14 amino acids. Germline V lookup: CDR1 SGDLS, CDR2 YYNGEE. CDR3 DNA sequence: TGTGCCAGCAGCGGGACAGGGAAAACCTACGAGCAGTACTTC. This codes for CASSGTGKTYEQYF.

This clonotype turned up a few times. The CDR3 DNA reads as TGCAGCGGGCAGGGACCGGGCAATGAGCAGTTCTTC. The encoded protein is CSGQGPGNEQFF. The rearrangement links TRBV29-1 to TRBJ2-1; tentatively, D is TRBD1 or TRBD2 (5 bases each). This CDR3 spans 12 amino acids. Trimming took 7 bases from V and 6 from J, leaving 13 bases between them. Germline loops: CDR1 SQVTM, CDR2 ANQGSEA.

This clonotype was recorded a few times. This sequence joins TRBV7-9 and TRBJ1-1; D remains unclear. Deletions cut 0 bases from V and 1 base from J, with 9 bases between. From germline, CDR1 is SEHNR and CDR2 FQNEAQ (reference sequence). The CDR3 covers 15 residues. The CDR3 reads CASSLAALKNTEAFF. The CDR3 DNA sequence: TGTGCCAGCAGCTTAGCCGCCCTCAAGAACACTGAAGCTTTCTTT.

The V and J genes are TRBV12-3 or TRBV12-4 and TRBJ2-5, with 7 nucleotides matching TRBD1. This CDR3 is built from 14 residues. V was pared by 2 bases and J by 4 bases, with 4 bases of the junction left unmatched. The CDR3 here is CASSLRQGPETQYF. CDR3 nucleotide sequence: TGTGCCAGCAGTTTAAGACAGGGCCCAGAGACCCAGTACTTC.

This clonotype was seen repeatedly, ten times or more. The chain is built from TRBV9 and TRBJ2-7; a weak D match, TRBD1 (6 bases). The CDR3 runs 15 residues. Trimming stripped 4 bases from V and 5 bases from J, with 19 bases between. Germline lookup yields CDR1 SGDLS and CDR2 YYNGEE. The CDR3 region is CASSPRTAPPHEQYF. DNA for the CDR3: TGTGCCAGCAGCCCTCGGACAGCTCCCCCCCACGAGCAGTACTTC.